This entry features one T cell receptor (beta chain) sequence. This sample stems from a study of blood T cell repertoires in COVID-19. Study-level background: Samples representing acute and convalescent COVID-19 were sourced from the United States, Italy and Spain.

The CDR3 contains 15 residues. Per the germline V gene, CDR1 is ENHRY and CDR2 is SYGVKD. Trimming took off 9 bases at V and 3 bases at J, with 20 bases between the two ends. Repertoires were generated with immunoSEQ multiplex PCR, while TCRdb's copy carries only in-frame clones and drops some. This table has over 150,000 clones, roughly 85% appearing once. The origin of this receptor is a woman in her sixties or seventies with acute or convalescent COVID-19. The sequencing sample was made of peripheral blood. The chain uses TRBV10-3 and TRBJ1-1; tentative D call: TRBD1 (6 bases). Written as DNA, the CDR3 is TGTGCCATTTCCGGGGGGGCGAGGGTGGACACTGAAGCTTTCTTT. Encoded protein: CAISGGARVDTEAFF.